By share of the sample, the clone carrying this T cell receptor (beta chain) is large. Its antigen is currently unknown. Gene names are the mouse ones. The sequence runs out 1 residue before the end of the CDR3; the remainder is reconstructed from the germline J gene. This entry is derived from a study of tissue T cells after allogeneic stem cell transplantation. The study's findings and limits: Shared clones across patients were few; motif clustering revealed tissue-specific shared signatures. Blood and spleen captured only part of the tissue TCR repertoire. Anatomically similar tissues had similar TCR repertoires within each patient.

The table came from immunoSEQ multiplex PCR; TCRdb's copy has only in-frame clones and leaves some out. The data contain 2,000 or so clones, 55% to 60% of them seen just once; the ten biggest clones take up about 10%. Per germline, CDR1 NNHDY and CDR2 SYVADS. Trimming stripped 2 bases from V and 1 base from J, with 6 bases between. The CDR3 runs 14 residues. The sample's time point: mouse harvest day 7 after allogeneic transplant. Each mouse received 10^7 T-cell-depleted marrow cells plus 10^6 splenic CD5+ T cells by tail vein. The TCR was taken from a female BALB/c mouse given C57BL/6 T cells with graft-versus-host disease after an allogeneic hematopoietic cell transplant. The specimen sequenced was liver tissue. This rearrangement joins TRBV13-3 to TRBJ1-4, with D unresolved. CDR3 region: CASSEADSNERLFF. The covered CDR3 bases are TGTGCCAGCAGTGAGGCAGATTCCAACGAAAGATTATTT.